This T cell receptor beta chain was sequenced during a study of molecular identifiers for immune sequencing clone quantification. Study context: Sequencing covered four of five parts into which replicate RNA from about 21,000 or 97,000 naive CD8 cells was split.

In this sample, this clonotype turned up many times. The V gene's germline CDR1 is SGDLS and CDR2 YYNGEE. With V trimmed by 3 bases and J by 2 bases, 6 bases remained unmatched. The CDR3 extends over 15 amino acids. Previously reported methods and listed TCR primers produced the bulk TCR libraries. TCRdb recomputed calls from the PCR reads with MiXCR, one row per CDR3 protein. The table has approximately 63,000 distinct CDR3 sequences, 15% to 20% seen once. Sorting captured naive CD8 T cells as CD8+CD4-CCR7+CD45RA+. The TCR originated in a human donor in good health. Some libraries in this study had Jurkat cell RNA spiked in. Sequencing was performed on naive CD8+ T cells from blood, with Jurkat cell RNA spiked in. The subset denotes: FACS-sorted CD8+CD4-CCR7+CD45RA+ naive T cells. This chain uses TRBV9 with TRBJ2-3, with 7 nucleotides matching TRBD2. CDR3 coding DNA: TGTGCCAGCAGCGCGCCTAGCGGCCACACAGATACGCAGTATTTT. Encoded protein: CASSAPSGHTDTQYF.